This TCR beta chain derives from a study of Tregs in tolerant kidney transplant recipients. Whole-study context: An approximately three-day belatacept mixed lymphocyte reaction, sometimes plus 5-day graft donor restimulation, preceded CD4+CD25+CD127- sorting. Whole-study results and caveats: Tregs expanded with activated donor B cells seemed most donor-specific. The small number of patients limits these findings pending further validation.

This clone appeared a few times. Its specificity is not known. Sequencing used immunoSEQ multiplex PCR; TCRdb keeps in-frame clones, though not all of them. The repertoire has around 16,000 clones, around 60% of them found once; the top ten carry roughly 3.2%. The CDR3 length is 13 residues. Germline values: CDR1 SGHTA, CDR2 FQGNSA. J was trimmed by 8 bases and V by 5 bases; bases with no gene match: 5. The material sequenced was Tregs from blood cultured with allogeneic cells. The chain uses TRBV7-2 and TRBJ1-3; 8 nucleotides align to TRBD1. The origin of this receptor is a human donor in good health. This chain's CDR3 is CASSVGQGYTIYF. The CDR3 DNA follows: TGTGCCAGCAGCGTTGGACAGGGCTACACCATATATTTT. Full variable domain (rest looked up from reference TRBV7-2 and TRBJ1-3): GAGVSQSPSNKVTEKGKDVELRCDPISGHTALYWYRQSLGQGLEFLIYFQGNSAPDKSGLPSDRFSAERTGGSVSTLTIQRTQQEDSAVYLCASSVGQGYTIYFGEGSWLTVV.